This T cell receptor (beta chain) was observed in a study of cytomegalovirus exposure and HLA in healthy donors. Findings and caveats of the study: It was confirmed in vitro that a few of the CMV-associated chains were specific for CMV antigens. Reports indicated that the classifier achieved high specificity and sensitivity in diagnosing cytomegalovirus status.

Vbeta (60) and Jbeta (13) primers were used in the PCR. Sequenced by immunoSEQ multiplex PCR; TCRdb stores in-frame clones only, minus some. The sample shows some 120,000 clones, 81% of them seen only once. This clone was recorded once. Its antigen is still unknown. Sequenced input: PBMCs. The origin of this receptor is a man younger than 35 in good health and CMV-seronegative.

DNA for the CDR3: TGTGCCAGTAACCCTCTCGGCGGTAACCGCGGGGAGCTGTTTTTT. Encoded protein: CASNPLGGNRGELFF. The chain employs TRBV19 and TRBJ2-2; D not resolved. The CDR3 runs 15 residues. Trimming pared 7 bases from V and 7 bases from J, leaving 19 bases between. In germline, CDR1 is LNHDA, CDR2 SQIVND (reference sequence).